This T cell receptor beta chain originates from a study of human T cells and chemical hapten exposure. Study-level background: Small discrepancies in pooled library volume mainly accounted for the varying TCR yields per sample.

Time point reported: healthy volunteer bleed at 2 weeks. Extraction of total RNA was performed on unfractionated whole blood. V dropped 2 bases and J dropped 3; count of bases not matched to a gene: 12. Germline V CDR1 and CDR2: SGHTA, FQGNSA. The CDR3 is 17 amino acids. Study conclusions and caveats: Following DPC sensitization, TCRs present above 1 in 1000 frequency showed no change.

The sample holds many counts of this clonotype. Antigen: not known. Single cDNA molecules in the library carried unique molecular identifiers attached during preparation. Source study methods: Samples held a median of around 96,000 TCRs, range roughly 20,000–690,600. TCRdb re-called the RACE reads through MiXCR, storing one row per CDR3 protein. These V and J calls originate from TCRdb's pipeline instead of the authors' own analysis. The profile shows under 95,000 distinct CDR3 sequences, approximately 9.7% of them singletons. The V gene is TRBV7-2, the J gene TRBJ2-7, with 8 bases aligning to TRBD2. The sequence was collected from a female donor in good health. Some clones in this sample may be carry-over from other donors' samples. The sequenced sample consisted of whole blood. The CDR3 region is CASSLSLPGAGGYEQYF. The CDR3 DNA is TGTGCCAGCAGCTTATCTCTTCCAGGGGCGGGAGGCTACGAGCAGTACTTC.